What follows are 9 T cell receptor beta chains derived from one specimen sequenced in a study of OX40 agonist ivuxolimab in advanced cancers. Clones were sequenced by immunoSEQ multiplex PCR, and TCRdb holds only the in-frame ones, with some missing. The sample records more than 60,000 clones, 65% to 85% being singletons. The source material was CD4+ or CD8+ T cells sorted from blood, sampled in a trial of the OX40 agonist ivuxolimab. The receptors derive from an adult with an advanced solid tumor such as melanoma, head and neck, liver or kidney cancer.

The V call is TRBV2, the J call TRBJ2-2, with D possibly being TRBD1 (6 bases). CDR1 is SNHLY, CDR2 FYNNEI, per germline. V was clipped by 0 bases and J by 7 bases, with 15 bases between them. The CDR3 has 16 residues. As DNA, the CDR3 is TGTGCCAGCAGTGAAGCGGGGACAAGAAACGGCGGGGAGCTGTTTTTT. Its translation: CASSEAGTRNGGELFF.

The V and J genes are TRBV5-4 and TRBJ1-2; 8 nucleotides line up with TRBD1. Germline V gene data show CDR1 as SGHNT and CDR2 as YYREEE (reference sequence). The CDR3 length is 13 residues. The V gene end was trimmed by 1 base and the J gene end by 8 bases; junction bases not matched to a gene: 4. DNA of the CDR3: TGTGCCAGCAGCTTGCAGGGGGCGCAGGGCTACACCTTC. It encodes CASSLQGAQGYTF.

This chain links TRBV18 with TRBJ1-1; D uncertain. V gave up 3 bases and J gave up 2 bases, with 13 bases separating them. The germline V gene encodes CDR1 KGHSH and CDR2 LQKENI. The CDR3 contains 15 residues. CDR3 in amino acids: CASSPRGGSNTEAFF. The CDR3, as DNA: TGTGCCAGCTCACCCCGAGGAGGGTCAAACACTGAAGCTTTCTTT.

This chain links TRBV9 with TRBJ2-3; possible D gene TRBD2, 5 bases. V shed 2 bases and J shed 0 bases, with 10 bases lying between them. The CDR3 length is 15 residues. Germline V CDR1 and CDR2: SGDLS, YYNGEE. The CDR3 nucleotides are TGTGCCAGCAGCGTTTCGGGGTTTAGCACAGATACGCAGTATTTT. It codes for CASSVSGFSTDTQYF.

The CDR3: CASSPPGQGRSYEQYF. CDR3 DNA sequence: TGTGCCAGCAGCCCACCGGGACAGGGGAGAAGCTACGAGCAGTACTTC. The chain carries TRBV5-4 and TRBJ2-7, with 10 bases matching TRBD1. From germline, CDR1 is SGHNT and CDR2 YYREEE (reference sequence). This CDR3 is built from 16 residues. Trimming took 4 bases from V and 3 from J; bases not matched to a gene: 10.

V and J are TRBV28 and TRBJ2-1, with 7 bases aligning to TRBD2. CDR1 and CDR2 from the germline V gene are MDHEN and SYDVKM. The V segment lost 6 bases and the J segment 6 bases; nucleotides outside the gene matches: 11. The CDR3 runs 15 residues. DNA for the CDR3: TGTGCCAGCAGCTACGAGCGGGGCCGGCCCAATGAGCAGTTCTTC. Its protein product is CASSYERGRPNEQFF.

This chain links TRBV7-9 with TRBJ2-7; no reliable D call. Germline V gene sequence: CDR1 SEHNR, CDR2 FQNEAQ (reference sequence). The CDR3 is made up of 12 amino acids. V was shortened by 5 bases and J by 5 bases, with 10 bases between the two germline ends. CDR3 sequence reads: CASSPPGHEQYF. The CDR3 coding sequence is TGTGCCAGCAGCCCCCCGGGCCACGAGCAGTACTTC. Full variable domain (rest looked up from reference TRBV7-9 and TRBJ2-7): DTGVSQNPRHKITKRGQNVTFRCDPISEHNRLYWYRQTLGQGPEFLTYFQNEAQLEKSRLLSDRFSAERPKGSFSTLEIQRTEQGDSAMYLCASSPPGHEQYFGPGTRLTVT.

The genes are TRBV5-4 and TRBJ2-5, with D perhaps TRBD2 (5 bases). With 6 bases removed from V and 5 bases from J, the gap between germline ends came to 11 bases. Looked up from germline, CDR1 is SGHNT and CDR2 is YYREEE (reference sequence). The CDR3 consists of 12 residues. DNA of the CDR3: TGTGCCAGCACCGGGGTCGGGGAGACCCAGTACTTC. It yields the protein CASTGVGETQYF.

The chain recombines TRBV25-1 with TRBJ1-1; 7 positions agree with TRBD1. The V gene end was trimmed by 7 bases and the J gene end by 5 bases; junction bases not matched to a gene: 10. This CDR3 region has 14 residues. CDR1 MGHDK and CDR2 SYGVNS come from the germline V gene. CDR3 in amino acids: CASTAGGRQTEAFF. The CDR3, as DNA: TGTGCCAGCACTGCAGGGGGGCGGCAAACTGAAGCTTTCTTT.